Included here is one T cell receptor (beta chain) sequence, with context. It has no known antigen specificity. Nothing much larger sits one base from this clone, and base qualities are not available. The germline V end is reduced by 6 bases and the J end by 2 bases; junction bases left unmatched: 10. The CDR3 starts with the cysteine, ends with the phenylalanine, and has 14 residues. The sequence is cut down to CDR3 DNA, 42 bases in frame from base 1. As encoded in the germline V gene, CDR1 is SQVTM while CDR2 is ANQGSEA. This sample is drawn from a study of T cell responses to AZD1222 COVID-19 vaccine (dated by TCRdb to 2020 to 2022). Describing the broader study: A total of more than 230 trial participants underwent TCR sequencing, of whom nearly 210 received two doses of AZD1222 and some 25 received two doses of the MenACWY control vaccine. Trial participants were enrolled by age into 18-55, 56-69 and 70-plus year subgroups, with 148, 28 and 57 TCR-sequenced participants respectively.

The CDR3 regions of human TCRbeta chains were subjected to immunosequencing. As for the authors' bioinformatics: Repertoire TCRs were matched against a reference library of SARS-CoV-2-specific TCRs generated with the MIRA antigen-specificity platform. Breadth meant the fraction of unique TCRs that were SARS-CoV-2-associated, whereas depth meant the fraction of total T cells that were SARS-CoV-2-associated. Each spike-specific TCR was assigned to its reactive spike region and to a CD4 or CD8 class using the MIRA data. Log10-transformed breadth and depth values were compared by one-way ANOVA with Sidak's multiple comparisons tests. TCRdb took this table from immuneACCESS and kept in-frame rearrangements with V and J called. Such tables lack part of the clones; where checked against another copy, unresolved V genes explain under half of the gap, and the rest is unexplained. V, J and clone size derive from that table, while D and trimming were established from the DNA sequence. In this sample the table shows 90,000 to 120,000 clones, around 93% of which occur a single time. The top ten clonotypes cover about 9.1% of the sample.

This sample's time point label indicates: about 28 days (+/-7) after the second vaccine dose. AZD1222 recipients whose second dose came at about 4 weeks and those whose second dose came at about 12 weeks were combined into one group, since spike-specific TCR depth and breadth did not differ between the two schedules. The vaccinee samples were drawn from two UK trials, COV001 and COV002, one of which was a single-blind randomized controlled phase 2/3 trial testing AZD1222 (ChAdOx1 nCoV-19) in healthy adults. For TCRbeta chain sequencing, PBMC samples were collected from trial participants at day 0 and at day 28 after the second dose. General conclusions and limits of the study: Participants were mostly white British and included more females than males, and it was suggested by the authors that clonal diversity may have been underestimated. Reportedly, close to half of the unique spike-specific TCRs recognized epitopes lying outside the regions that are mutated in the B.1.351 and B.1.1.7 variants. Conclusions about previously exposed vaccinees were limited because only a handful of AZD1222 recipients were SARS-CoV-2 seropositive at baseline. In the small 56-69-year group, the increase in depth fell short of significance, most likely because of low power. After two AZD1222 doses, both the breadth and the depth of spike-specific TCRs were significantly higher than at day 0 and than in MenACWY recipients. Vaccine-associated CD4 TCRs spanned the whole spike protein, with dominant responses in regions 160-218 and 743-854. Because no day 14 peak-response samples were available, the repertoires could be characterized only after the peak T cell response.

The chain is assembled from TRBV29-1 and TRBJ2-7; TRBD1 fits 7 bases in the junction. The source material was peripheral blood, sampled 28 days after the second AZD1222 dose. This receptor was identified in an adult who received the AZD1222 COVID-19 vaccine. In nucleotide form, the sequence is TGCAGCGTCTCGTCAGGACAGGAGCCCTACGAGCAGTACTTC. This codes for CSVSSGQEPYEQYF.